Listed below are T cell receptor beta chains from one sample, sequenced in a study of blood T cell repertoires in COVID-19. Here immunoSEQ multiplex PCR was the method, and the copy in TCRdb shows in-frame clones only, minus some. Among approximately 99,000 clones listed, about four fifths were seen once. The sample consisted of peripheral blood. The receptors were gathered from a woman in her seventies with acute or convalescent COVID-19. CDR3s include the opening cysteine and the closing phenylalanine or tryptophan. A D gene is named only where the DNA matches it firmly. Rows give clone size only sometimes, using once, few, many, or a class for an expanded clone.

V,D,J,size,DNA,CDR3
TRBV13,NA,TRBJ2-2,NA,TGTGCCAGCAGCTTAAGTTTCCCCCTAAACACCGGGGAGCTGTTTTTT,CASSLSFPLNTGELFF
TRBV6-5,NA,TRBJ1-5,NA,TGTGCCAGCAGTCGCGACGGGAATCAGCCCCAGCATTTT,CASSRDGNQPQHF
TRBV5-6,TRBD1,TRBJ1-1,NA,TGTGCCAGCAGCGTTTCGAACAGGGGGCGCCGAACTGAAGCTTTCTTT,CASSVSNRGRRTEAFF
TRBV29-1,TRBD1,TRBJ1-1,NA,TGCAGCGTGGGGACAGGGGGATTGTTTATCTCGAACACTGAAGCTTTCTTT,CSVGTGGLFISNTEAFF
TRBV4-2,NA,TRBJ2-2,NA,TGTGCCAGCAGCACGGGACAAAACACCGGGGAGCTGTTTTTT,CASSTGQNTGELFF
TRBV7-9,NA,TRBJ1-2,NA,TGTGCCAGCAGCTTAACAGGGCTGGGCGATGGCTACACCTTC,CASSLTGLGDGYTF
TRBV4-2,TRBD1,TRBJ2-7,NA,TGTGCCAGCAGCCCGAGGGACAGGAGCTCCTACGAGCAGTACTTC,CASSPRDRSSYEQYF
TRBV19,TRBD2,TRBJ2-1,NA,TGTGCCAGTAGCAAGAAGACTAGCGGAGGGGGTTGGGAGCAGTTCTTC,CASSKKTSGGGWEQFF
TRBV7-8,TRBD2,TRBJ2-2,NA,TGTGCCAGCAGCTTAGTATCGGGGGGCGGGGAGCTGTTTTTT,CASSLVSGGGELFF
TRBV12-5,NA,TRBJ2-2,NA,TGTGCTAGTGGTTTCGGCGGCGTGAACACCGGGGAGCTGTTTTTT,CASGFGGVNTGELFF
TRBV28,NA,TRBJ1-6,NA,TGTGCCAGCAGTCTAAATCGTCTGGGACACTTTAATTCACCCCTCCACTTT,CASSLNRLGHFNSPLHF
TRBV10-3,TRBD1,TRBJ2-7,NA,TGTGCCATTGGGACAGGGACCTACGAGCAGTACTTC,CAIGTGTYEQYF
TRBV3-1/TRBV3-2,NA,TRBJ1-1,once,TGTGCCAGCACCCCGGGGGAAATAGGAACTGAAGCTTTCTTT,CASTPGEIGTEAFF
TRBV7-2,TRBD1,TRBJ1-4,NA,TGTGCCAGCAGCCAGGCCCAGGGGGCGCGGGCCTCGGGGGAAAAACTGTTTTTT,CASSQAQGARASGEKLFF
TRBV28,NA,TRBJ1-5,NA,TGTGCCAGCAGCCTACCGTCGGCGGGGGGGTGGCAGCCCCAGCATTTT,CASSLPSAGGWQPQHF
TRBV28,TRBD2,TRBJ2-3,NA,TGTGCCAGCAGTTTAAGCAGCGGGGGGGCCGGGGGCACAGATACGCAGTATTTT,CASSLSSGGAGGTDTQYF
TRBV13,NA,TRBJ2-3,NA,TGTGCCAGCAGCTTAGGCCGGTCCATCTACACAGATACGCAGTATTTT,CASSLGRSIYTDTQYF
TRBV6-5,TRBD1,TRBJ1-1,NA,TGTGCCAGCAGTTATCAGGCAGGGGGGACCGGCACTGAAGCTTTCTTT,CASSYQAGGTGTEAFF
TRBV6-6,TRBD2,TRBJ2-5,NA,TGTGCCAGCAGCTCCCCCCGGACTAGCGGGGGGGAGACCCAGTACTTC,CASSSPRTSGGETQYF
TRBV6-6,NA,TRBJ1-2,few,TGTGCCAGCAGTTCTCCGACGCGACAGGTTAACTATGGCTACACCTTC,CASSSPTRQVNYGYTF
TRBV19,NA,TRBJ1-2,NA,TGTGCCAGTAGTATGACAGGAGTGTATGGCTACACCTTC,CASSMTGVYGYTF
TRBV12-3/TRBV12-4,NA,TRBJ1-2,few,TGTGCCAGCAGTTTATGGGCAGACTATGGCTACACCTTC,CASSLWADYGYTF
TRBV10-3,TRBD2,TRBJ2-7,NA,TGTGCCATCAGTGAGGGGGGGACTAGCGGGAGCTACGAGCAGTACTTC,CAISEGGTSGSYEQYF
TRBV19,TRBD2,TRBJ2-4,once,TGTGCCAGTAGCGTTAGCGGGAACGCCAAAAACATTCAGTACTTC,CASSVSGNAKNIQYF
TRBV7-9,TRBD1,TRBJ1-4,NA,TGTGCCAGCAGCCCCAGGGGGCCGTCTAATGAAAAACTGTTTTTT,CASSPRGPSNEKLFF
TRBV6-6,NA,TRBJ1-4,NA,TGTGCCAGCAGTCGGCCGGGAGTGGATAATAATGAAAAACTGTTTTTT,CASSRPGVDNNEKLFF
TRBV5-1,NA,TRBJ1-2,NA,TGCGCCAGCAGCAGGGAGACGGTCTACTATGGCTACACCTTC,CASSRETVYYGYTF
TRBV5-8,NA,TRBJ1-1,NA,TGTGCCAGCAGCTTGGCCACGGTTACCCGAAGATCTGAAGCTTTCTTT,CASSLATVTRRSEAFF
TRBV2,TRBD1,TRBJ2-7,NA,TGTGCCAGCGGACAGGTCTACGAGCAGTACTTC,CASGQVYEQYF
TRBV28,TRBD1,TRBJ1-1,NA,TGTGCCAGCAGTTCCCGGAGACAGGGTGGTGAAGCTTTCTTT,CASSSRRQGGEAFF
TRBV12-3/TRBV12-4,NA,TRBJ2-7,once,TGTGCCAGCAGTTTCCGGGGCTCCTACGAGCAGTACTTC,CASSFRGSYEQYF
TRBV2,NA,TRBJ1-6,NA,TGTGCCAGCAGTGATGAGGGGGTTTCACCCCTCCACTTT,CASSDEGVSPLHF
TRBV18,NA,TRBJ1-3,NA,TGTGCCAGCTCACTAAAACAGGGAGAGAGCTCTGGAAACACCATATATTTT,CASSLKQGESSGNTIYF
TRBV28,NA,TRBJ1-1,NA,TGTGCCAGCAGTTTTGGCAGGAACACTGAAGCTTTCTTT,CASSFGRNTEAFF
TRBV28,TRBD1,TRBJ2-3,NA,TGTGCCAGCAGTTTGGGGACAGCCACAGATACGCAGTATTTT,CASSLGTATDTQYF
TRBV11-3,TRBD1,TRBJ2-2,NA,TGTGCCAGCAGAAAAGGACAGGGACTCGGTAAAGACGGGGAGCTGTTTTTT,CASRKGQGLGKDGELFF
TRBV7-6,NA,TRBJ1-3,few,TGTGCCAGCAGCTTAGACACAGGGCCTGGAAACACCATATATTTT,CASSLDTGPGNTIYF
TRBV18,NA,TRBJ2-3,few,TGTGCCAGCTCACCAAGACAGACCACAGATACGCAGTATTTT,CASSPRQTTDTQYF
TRBV7-2,NA,TRBJ1-3,NA,TGTGCCACCTCAGGACAGTCTGGAAACACCATATATTTT,CATSGQSGNTIYF
TRBV7-3,NA,TRBJ1-1,NA,TGTGCCAGCAGCTTATTAGGGGCGAACACTGAAGCTTTCTTT,CASSLLGANTEAFF
TRBV27,TRBD2,TRBJ2-2,NA,TGTGCCAGCAGTTTAGGGCTAGCGGGAGGGCCTCGGAACACCGGGGAGCTGTTTTTT,CASSLGLAGGPRNTGELFF
TRBV2,NA,TRBJ1-2,NA,TGTGCCAGCAGTGCTAAGACAGACCTGAATGGCTACACCTTC,CASSAKTDLNGYTF
TRBV6-2/TRBV6-3,NA,TRBJ2-3,NA,TGTGCCAGCAGCATGTCGGATACGCAGTATTTT,CASSMSDTQYF
TRBV7-2,NA,TRBJ2-1,NA,TGTGCCAGCAGCTTAGACGGTGGGAGAGGCAATGAGCAGTTCTTC,CASSLDGGRGNEQFF
TRBV2,NA,TRBJ1-2,NA,TGTGCCAGCAAGTATAGTTATGGCTACACCTTC,CASKYSYGYTF
TRBV25-1,TRBD1,TRBJ1-3,NA,TGTGCCAGCAGTGACCCCAGGGGGCGAGCTGGAAACACCATATATTTT,CASSDPRGRAGNTIYF
TRBV6-5,NA,TRBJ2-7,NA,TGTGCCAGCGGCCGTTACGAGCAGTACTTC,CASGRYEQYF
TRBV4-1,TRBD2,TRBJ2-3,once,TGCGCCAGCAGCCAAGATCCCCCTAGCGGGGGTGTCGGGGCGACAGATACGCAGTATTTT,CASSQDPPSGGVGATDTQYF
TRBV2,NA,TRBJ2-6,NA,TGTGCCAGCAGGGCCCTCTCGGGGGCCAACGTCCTGACTTTC,CASRALSGANVLTF
TRBV29-1,TRBD1,TRBJ1-2,NA,TGCAGCGTGGACAGGGACAACTATGGCTACACCTTC,CSVDRDNYGYTF
TRBV2,NA,TRBJ2-2,NA,TGTGCCAGCAGTGAGCCGGCCGGGGAGCTGTTTTTT,CASSEPAGELFF
TRBV19,NA,TRBJ1-6,NA,TGTGCCAGTAGTATTGGGGCCTCCTATAATTCACCCCTCCACTTT,CASSIGASYNSPLHF
TRBV4-1,TRBD1,TRBJ2-7,NA,TGCGCCAGCAGCGCCGCAGGGGGTCCTTACGAGCAGTACTTC,CASSAAGGPYEQYF
TRBV29-1,NA,TRBJ1-5,NA,TGCATCCCCCCCCTACGGCCAGTATCGAACCGGGACAATCAGCCCCAGCATTTT,CIPPLRPVSNRDNQPQHF
TRBV5-5,NA,TRBJ2-1,NA,TGTGCCAGCAGCTCGCCCAGGCCCTCCTACAATGAGCAGTTCTTC,CASSSPRPSYNEQFF